This TCR beta chain emerged from a study of shared clonotypes between healthy human individuals. The protocol was immunoSEQ multiplex PCR, while the TCRdb copy is restricted to in-frame clones and leaves out a portion. In the table there are approximately 2.3 million clones, more than 80% of which are singletons. CDR3 length: 16 amino acids. The germline V and J ends were trimmed by 3 bases and 5 bases, with 20 bases remaining between them. The receptor comes from a man between 18 and 35 years old in good health. Some clones in this sample may be carry-over from other donors' samples. Sequenced sample: naive CD4+ T cells from PBMCs. Specified subset: CD45RA+ positively selected. V and J are TRBV5-3 and TRBJ1-1; maybe TRBD1 (6 bases). TRBV5-3 is annotated as an ORF whose role is uncertain. The DNA of the CDR3 is TGTGCCAGAAGCTACCCTTCTACAGGGAGGGAGACTGAAGCTTTCTTT. Translated, it gives CARSYPSTGRETEAFF.